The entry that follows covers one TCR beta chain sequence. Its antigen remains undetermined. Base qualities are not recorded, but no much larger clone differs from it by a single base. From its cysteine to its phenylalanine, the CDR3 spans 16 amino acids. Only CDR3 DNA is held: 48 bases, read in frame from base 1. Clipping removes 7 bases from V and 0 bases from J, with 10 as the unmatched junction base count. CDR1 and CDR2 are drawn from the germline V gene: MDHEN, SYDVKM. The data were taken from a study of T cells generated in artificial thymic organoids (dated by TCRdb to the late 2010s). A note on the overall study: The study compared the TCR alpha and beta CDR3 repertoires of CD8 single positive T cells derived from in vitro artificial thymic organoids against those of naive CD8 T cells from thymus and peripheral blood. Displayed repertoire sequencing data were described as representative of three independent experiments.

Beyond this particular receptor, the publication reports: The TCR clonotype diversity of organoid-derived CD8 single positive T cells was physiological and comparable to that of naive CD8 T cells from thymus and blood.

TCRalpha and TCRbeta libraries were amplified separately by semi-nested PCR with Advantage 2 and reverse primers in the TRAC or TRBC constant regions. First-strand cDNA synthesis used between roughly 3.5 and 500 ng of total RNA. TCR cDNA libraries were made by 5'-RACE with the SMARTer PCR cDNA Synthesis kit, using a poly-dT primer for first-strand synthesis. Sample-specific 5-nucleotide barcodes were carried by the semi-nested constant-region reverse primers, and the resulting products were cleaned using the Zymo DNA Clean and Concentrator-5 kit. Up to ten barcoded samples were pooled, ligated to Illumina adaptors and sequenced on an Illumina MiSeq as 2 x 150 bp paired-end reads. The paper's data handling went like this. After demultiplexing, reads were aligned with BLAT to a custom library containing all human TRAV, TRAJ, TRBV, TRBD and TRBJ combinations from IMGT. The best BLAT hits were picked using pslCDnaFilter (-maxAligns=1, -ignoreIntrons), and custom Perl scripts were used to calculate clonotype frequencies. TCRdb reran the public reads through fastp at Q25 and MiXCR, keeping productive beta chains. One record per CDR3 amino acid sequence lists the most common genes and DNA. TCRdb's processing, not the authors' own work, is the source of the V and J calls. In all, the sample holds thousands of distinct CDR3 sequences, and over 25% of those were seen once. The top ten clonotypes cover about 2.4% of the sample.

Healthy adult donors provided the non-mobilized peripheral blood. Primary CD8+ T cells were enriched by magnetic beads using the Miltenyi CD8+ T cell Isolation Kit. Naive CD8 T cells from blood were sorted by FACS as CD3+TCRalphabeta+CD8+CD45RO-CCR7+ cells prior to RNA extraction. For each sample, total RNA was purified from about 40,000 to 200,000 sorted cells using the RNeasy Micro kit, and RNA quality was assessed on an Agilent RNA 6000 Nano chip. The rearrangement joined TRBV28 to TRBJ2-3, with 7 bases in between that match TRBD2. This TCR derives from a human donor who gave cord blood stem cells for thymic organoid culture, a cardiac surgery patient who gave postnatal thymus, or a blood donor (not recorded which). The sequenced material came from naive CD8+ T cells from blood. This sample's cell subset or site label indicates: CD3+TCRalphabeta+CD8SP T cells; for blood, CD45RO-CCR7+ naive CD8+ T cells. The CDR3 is CASTLGLAESTDTQYF. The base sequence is TGTGCCAGCACTCTGGGGCTAGCGGAAAGCACAGATACGCAGTATTTT.